This T cell receptor beta chain originates from a study of T cell repertoires in ileal Crohn's disease. Described time point: neoterminal ileum biopsy at postoperative endoscopy, about 6 months after surgery. The CDR3 has 17 amino acids. The J segment lost 5 bases and the V segment lost 5 bases, leaving 13 bases of the junction unmatched. CDR1 and CDR2 from the germline V gene are SGHVT and SQSDAQ. This clone has more than one count but fewer than ten. The method was immunoSEQ multiplex PCR; TCRdb's version includes in-frame clones alone and lacks a portion of them. Of about 13,000 clones listed, more than 80% were seen once; the top ten hold roughly 18%.

The V call is TRBV7-4, the J call TRBJ2-5; 11 nucleotides line up with TRBD2. Sequences were obtained from ileal tissue. The sequence derives from an adult with Crohn's disease. The CDR3 region has the DNA TGTGCCAGCAGCACCCCTCTCCGACTAGCGGGATGGGAGACCCAGTACTTC. It codes for CASSTPLRLAGWETQYF.